The clone carrying this TCR beta chain showed up just a few times. Amplification from RNA transcripts yielded the TCR beta CDR3 regions. HTBI primers were employed in first-round RT-PCR, then a second-round multiplex PCR followed. MiXCR, applied by TCRdb to the multiplex PCR reads, yields one record per CDR3 protein. This table holds about 370,000 distinct CDR3 sequences, approximately 18% found once. The source of the sample is a study of Graves' ophthalmopathy and Graves' hyperthyroidism. This CDR3 has 13 residues. Per the germline V gene, CDR1 is MGHRA and CDR2 is YSYEKL. The germline V and J ends were trimmed by 2 bases and 9 bases, with 11 bases remaining between them.

The source of this sequence is an adult woman with stable Graves' hyperthyroidism. The chain joins TRBV4-1 to TRBJ1-5; possible D gene TRBD1, 6 bases. Sample: peripheral blood. CDR3 DNA: TGCGCCAGCAGCCAACCGACAGGAATGCCCCAGCATTTT. Residues: CASSQPTGMPQHF.